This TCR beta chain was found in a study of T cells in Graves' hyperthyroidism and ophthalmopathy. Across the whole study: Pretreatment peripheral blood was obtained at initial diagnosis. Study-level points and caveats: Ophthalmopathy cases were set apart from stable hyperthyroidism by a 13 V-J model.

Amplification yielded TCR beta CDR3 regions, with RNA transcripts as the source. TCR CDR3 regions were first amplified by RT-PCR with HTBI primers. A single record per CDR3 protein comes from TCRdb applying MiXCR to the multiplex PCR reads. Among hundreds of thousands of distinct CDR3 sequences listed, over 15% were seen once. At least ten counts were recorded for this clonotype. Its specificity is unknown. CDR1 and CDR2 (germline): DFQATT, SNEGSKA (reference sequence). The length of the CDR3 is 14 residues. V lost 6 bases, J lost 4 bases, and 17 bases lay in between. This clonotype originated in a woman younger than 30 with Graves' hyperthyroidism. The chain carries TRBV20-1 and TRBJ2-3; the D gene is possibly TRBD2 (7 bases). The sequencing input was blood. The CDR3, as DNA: TGCAGTGCCCTGCTTTCGGGGGGCGCAGATACGCAGTATTTT. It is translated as CSALLSGGADTQYF.